Below, 20 T cell receptor beta chains from the same sample are listed, as sequenced in a study of metastatic and nonmetastatic thyroid tumors. TCRdb re-called the PCR reads through MiXCR. The table includes 25,000 to 30,000 clones, around 3.5% detected once. Thyroid surgery had not been preceded by any treatment in any patient. The sequenced sample consisted of blood. These receptor sequences come from a male donor with papillary thyroid cancer or a benign thyroid nodule (not recorded which). Some clones in this sample may be carry-over from other donors' samples.

This clone rates as medium-sized. The rearrangement links TRBV6-1 to TRBJ2-7; 12 bases match TRBD1. The trim removed 5 bases at V and 9 bases at J, leaving 5 bases unmatched. Germline-derived CDR1 and CDR2 are MNHNS and SASEGT. This CDR3 spans 13 amino acids. The CDR3 spells CASSRGQGARQYF. The CDR3 DNA reads as TGTGCCAGCAGTCGGGGACAGGGGGCGAGGCAGTACTTC.

This clone was seen many times. The chain couples TRBV5-5 to TRBJ2-7, with D maybe TRBD2 (6 bases). The CDR3 is 15 amino acids. Germline lookup yields CDR1 SGHKS and CDR2 YYEKEE (reference sequence). V lost 2 bases and J 0 bases, leaving 12 bases between the germline ends. CDR3 sequence (DNA): TGTGCCAGCAGCTTCGAGGAGGGCCTCTCCTACGAGCAGTACTTC. This codes for CASSFEEGLSYEQYF.

This clone is labeled medium-sized. This chain uses TRBV7-9 with TRBJ2-7; D remains unclear. CDR3 length equals 11 residues. V lost 0 bases and J 6 bases, leaving 3 bases between the germline ends. The germline V gene has CDR1 SEHNR and CDR2 FQNEAQ (reference sequence). This chain's CDR3 is CASSLALEQYF. In DNA form, the CDR3 reads TGTGCCAGCAGCTTAGCGCTCGAGCAGTACTTC.

This clone was observed at least ten times. The V gene is TRBV29-1, the J gene TRBJ2-3; a weak D match, TRBD2 (6 bases). This CDR3 has 15 residues. Germline CDR1 and CDR2: SQVTM and ANQGSEA. CDR3 amino acids: CIVEEGGMSADTQYF. The CDR3 region has the DNA TGCATCGTCGAGGAGGGTGGAATGAGTGCAGATACGCAGTATTTT.

In its sample, this clone was seen many times. The chain couples TRBV5-1 to TRBJ2-5; tentatively, D is TRBD2 (6 bases). The CDR3 covers 16 residues. Germline lookup yields CDR1 SGHRS and CDR2 YFSETQ. Trimming took 0 bases from V and 2 from J, leaving 14 bases between them. CDR3: CASSLGRGFLQETQYF. The CDR3, as DNA: TGCGCCAGCAGCTTGGGGAGGGGATTTCTACAAGAGACCCAGTACTTC.

This clone has ten or more counts. The chain uses TRBV2 and TRBJ2-3; TRBD2 aligns across 7 bases. V shed 5 bases and J 0 bases; nucleotides not matched to a gene: 11. The CDR3 spans 17 residues. Germline V CDR1 and CDR2: SNHLY, FYNNEI. CDR3 sequence (DNA): TGTGCCAGCAGTTCCCCGCTTGGCGGGGGTAGCACAGATACGCAGTATTTT. Encoded protein: CASSSPLGGGSTDTQYF. Complete variable domain (other parts from reference TRBV2 and TRBJ2-3): EPEVTQTPSHQVTQMGQEVILRCVPISNHLYFYWYRQILGQKVEFLVSFYNNEISEKSEIFDDQFSVERPDGSNFTLKIRSTKLEDSAMYFCASSSPLGGGSTDTQYFGPGTRLTVL.

In its sample, this clone was seen many times. The chain uses TRBV3-1 and TRBJ2-7, with a tentative D call TRBD1 (6 bases). Germline values: CDR1 LGHDT, CDR2 YNNKEL (reference sequence). Between the trimmed V and J ends, which lost 5 bases and 6 bases, there was a span of 14 bases. This CDR3 comprises 13 residues. The CDR3 nucleotides read TGTGCCAGCAGCTACACAGGGCGAGGCGAGCAGTACTTC. It is translated as CASSYTGRGEQYF.

This clone has at least ten counts. The rearrangement links TRBV6-1 to TRBJ2-7; 11 bases are shared with TRBD2. The trim removed 4 bases at V and 3 bases at J, leaving 5 bases unmatched. From germline, CDR1 is MNHNS and CDR2 SASEGT. The CDR3 is 15 amino acids. The CDR3 bases are TGTGCCAGCAGTGTTCGACTAGCGGGAAACTACGAGCAGTACTTC. Protein: CASSVRLAGNYEQYF.

This clone turned up a few times. A read error may account for a junction end that differs from germline. The rearrangement uses TRBV29-1 and TRBJ2-7; weak D call: TRBD2 (6 bases). CDR3 length equals 14 residues. Germline V CDR1 and CDR2: SQVTM, ANQGSEA. CDR3 region: CSVTGIAASYEQYF. For the CDR3, the DNA is TGCAGCGTGACGGGAATAGCGGCTTCCTACGAGCAATACTTC.

The chain couples TRBV6-2 or TRBV6-3 to TRBJ1-6, with unresolved D. Germline CDR1 reads MNHEY; CDR2 reads SVGEGT. The germline V and J ends were trimmed by 2 bases and 0 bases, with 8 bases remaining between them. CDR3 length: 16 residues. The CDR3 DNA is TGTGCCAGCAGTTACCCTCTAAGCTCCTATAATTCACCCCTCCACTTT. This translates into CASSYPLSSYNSPLHF.

This clone appeared many times. The chain recombines TRBV29-1 with TRBJ2-7, with 7 bases that match TRBD2. Germline CDR1 is SQVTM and CDR2 is ANQGSEA. V dropped 1 base and J dropped 8; count of bases not matched to a gene: 5. The CDR3 covers 12 residues. CDR3 region: CSVEGAGRQQYF. The CDR3 coding sequence is TGCAGCGTTGAAGGGGCCGGGAGGCAGCAGTACTTC.

This clone was picked up many times. This sample includes further DNA sequences coding for the same CDR3. The chain has TRBV7-8 and TRBJ1-1; 9 bases match TRBD1. Looked up from germline, CDR1 is SGHVS and CDR2 is FQNEAQ. This CDR3 spans 13 amino acids. With V trimmed by 5 bases and J by 4 bases, 2 bases remained unmatched. CDR3 coding DNA: TGTGCCAGCAGCCTGACAGGGGGCACTGAAGCTTTCTTT. Translated, it gives CASSLTGGTEAFF.

Many counts were recorded for this clone. In DNA, the CDR3 is TGTGCCAGCAGTTTACGGGTACGACAGGGCGCTTTCTTT. It is translated as CASSLRVRQGAFF. The J gene is TRBJ1-1, the V gene TRBV28, with TRBD1 identical over 7 bases. This CDR3 has 13 residues. Germline V lookup: CDR1 MDHEN, CDR2 SYDVKM. J was trimmed by 11 bases and V by 2 bases; bases with no gene match: 8.

By its share, this clone is medium-sized. Other DNA sequences within the sample encode an identical CDR3. The genes are TRBV2 and TRBJ1-2; tentatively, D is TRBD1 (5 bases). The V end lost 5 bases, the J end lost 4 bases, and 11 bases lay between the germline ends. CDR1 and CDR2 (germline): SNHLY, FYNNEI. This CDR3 has 13 residues. CDR3 nucleotide sequence: TGTGCCAGCAGTCCCGGGACGCTCTATGGCTACACCTTC. It is translated as CASSPGTLYGYTF.

The rearrangement joins TRBV5-6 to TRBJ2-7; D is ambiguous. Trimming took 2 bases from V and 6 from J, leaving 12 bases between them. Germline assignment: CDR1 SGHDT and CDR2 YYEEEE. There are 13 residues in the CDR3. The CDR3 DNA sequence: TGTGCCAGCAGCTTTACGGTGACGGTCGAGCAGTACTTC. This sequence encodes CASSFTVTVEQYF.

Of note for this clone: Relative to the germline gene, one junction end is altered; a read error may explain this. This rearrangement joins TRBV7-8 to TRBJ2-1, with TRBD2 matching over 13 bases. Per germline, CDR1 SGHVS and CDR2 FQNEAQ. This CDR3 spans 15 amino acids. CDR3 protein: CASSLLAGGRHEQFF. The CDR3, as DNA: TGTGCCAGCAGCCTACTAGCGGGAGGGAGGCATGAGCAATTCTTC. Complete variable domain (other parts from reference TRBV7-8 and TRBJ2-1): GAGVSQSPRYKVAKRGQDVALRCDPISGHVSLFWYQQALGQGPEFLTYFQNEAQLDKSGLPSDRFFAERPEGSVSTLKIQRTQQEDSAVYLCASSLLAGGRHEQFFGPGTRLTVL.

The CDR3 reads CSARGVSGSYNEQFF. CDR3 DNA: TGCAGTGCTAGAGGAGTCAGCGGGTCCTACAATGAGCAGTTCTTC. V usage is TRBV20-1 and J usage is TRBJ2-1; D may be TRBD2 (6 bases). Germline lookup yields CDR1 DFQATT and CDR2 SNEGSKA (reference sequence). V was pared by 1 base and J by 1 base, with 11 bases between. The CDR3 runs to 15 residues.

This clone showed up many times. The CDR3 region has the DNA TGCAGCGTTGAAGGGCTAGCAAGCACAGATACGCAGTATTTT. It yields the protein CSVEGLASTDTQYF. The chain is built from TRBV29-1 and TRBJ2-3; a weak D match, TRBD2 (5 bases). The CDR3 spans 14 residues. With 1 base removed from V and 0 bases from J, the gap between germline ends came to 8 bases. CDR1 and CDR2 (germline): SQVTM, ANQGSEA.

This sequence joins TRBV20-1 and TRBJ1-4; 11 nucleotides line up with TRBD1. Trimming at V came to 1 base and at J to 8 bases, leaving 3 bases not matched to a gene. This CDR3 has 14 residues. CDR1 and CDR2 from the germline V gene are DFQATT and SNEGSKA (reference sequence). In DNA form, the CDR3 reads TGCAGTGCTAGAGCGGGGACAGGGGGGGAAAAACTGTTTTTT. Translated: CSARAGTGGEKLFF.

Notes on this clone: Additional DNA sequences in this sample encode the identical CDR3. The chain recombines TRBV7-9 with TRBJ1-1; no definite D call. The CDR3 runs 15 residues. Germline V gene data show CDR1 as SEHNR and CDR2 as FQNEAQ (reference sequence). Trimming shortened V by 1 base and J by 4 bases, and 13 bases separated the two germline ends. The CDR3 bases are TGTGCCAGCAGCTTAGTCCCAGGTGCAGGCACTGAAGCTTTCTTT. As protein: CASSLVPGAGTEAFF.